This T cell receptor beta chain came from a study of vaccination and CD4 T cells after COVID-19. At the level of the study: Convalescent individuals exhibited SARS-CoV-2 positivity on nasal swab PCR, with about 9 mild and one severe presentation. Convalescent cases consisted of six males and four females, of whom two were Hispanic. Cells were stimulated with overlapping spike peptide pools from SARS-CoV-2, HCoV-NL63, HCoV-OC43 and HCoV-229E.

With regard to this clonotype: What it recognizes is unknown.

Cultured CD4+ T cells had their DNA profiled by the Oncomine TCR Beta short-read assay. TCRdb fed the PCR reads into MiXCR, producing one record per CDR3 protein. Among around 18,000 distinct CDR3 sequences listed, 50% to 70% were seen once. This sample's treatment: approximately 10-day PBMC culture with coronavirus spike peptide pools or control peptides (ViraFEST assay). The germline V gene has CDR1 ENHRY and CDR2 SYGVKD. The CDR3 is 14 amino acids. With V trimmed by 6 bases and J by 3 bases, 7 bases remained unmatched. The genes are TRBV10-3 and TRBJ1-1, with 7 bases matching TRBD1. The material sequenced was CD4+ T cells from blood, cultured in vitro, taken after SARS-CoV-2 vaccination. This receptor was taken from a human donor who had recovered from COVID-19. In DNA, the CDR3 is TGTGCCATCAGCAGGGGGGCCCGCGACACTGAAGCTTTCTTT. It translates to CAISRGARDTEAFF.